A single sample gave rise to the 5 T cell receptor beta chains below, sequenced in a study of blood T cell repertoires in COVID-19. Method: immunoSEQ multiplex PCR; TCRdb's copy keeps in-frame clones and lacks some. The sample has 170,000 or so clones; about 83% are singletons. Source material: peripheral blood. Source of these receptors: a woman between 18 and 30 years old who had recovered from COVID-19.

This rearrangement joins TRBV2 to TRBJ2-3, with D tentatively TRBD2 (6 bases). The V gene lost 3 bases and the J gene lost 1 base, with 14 bases spanning the gap. Germline V lookup: CDR1 SNHLY, CDR2 FYNNEI. The CDR3 sequence is 16 residues long. In nucleotides, the CDR3 is TGTGCCAGCAGTGATGGGGTCGGGAGTGGCACAGATACGCAGTATTTT. It translates to CASSDGVGSGTDTQYF.

The chain has TRBV7-2 and TRBJ2-2, with unresolved D. The CDR3 is 13 residues long. V lost 7 bases and J lost 5, with 11 bases in between. Germline V gene lookup returns CDR1 SGHTA and CDR2 FQGNSA. The CDR3 DNA is TGTGCCAGCAACGAGGCCAAGACCGGGGAGCTGTTTTTT. This gives the protein CASNEAKTGELFF.

V and J are TRBV19 and TRBJ2-1; weak D call: TRBD1 (6 bases). Germline V gives CDR1 LNHDA, CDR2 SQIVND (reference sequence). The V and J ends lost 7 bases and 10 bases respectively, with 20 bases between them. This CDR3 has 14 residues. CDR3 protein: CASKPPDRSWEQFF. CDR3 sequence (DNA): TGTGCCAGTAAACCCCCCGACAGGTCATGGGAGCAGTTCTTC.

The chain employs TRBV30 and TRBJ1-1; 7 positions match TRBD1. V dropped 0 bases and J dropped 4; count of bases not matched to a gene: 5. The CDR3 contains 14 residues. CDR1 is GTSNPN, CDR2 SVGIG, per germline (reference sequence). Written as DNA, the CDR3 is TGTGCCTGGAGTGTTCCCGGGACAGTCACTGAAGCTTTCTTT. It yields the protein CAWSVPGTVTEAFF.

The rearrangement links TRBV30 to TRBJ2-5, with D tentatively TRBD1 (5 bases). The germline CDR1 and CDR2 sequences are GTSNPN and SVGIG (reference sequence). The V gene lost 2 bases and the J gene lost 2 bases, with 18 bases spanning the gap. CDR3 length: 16 amino acids. The CDR3 coding sequence is TGTGCCTGGAGTCCACCAACAGGCGGTAGACAAGAGACCCAGTACTTC. Its translation is CAWSPPTGGRQETQYF.